The clone carrying this T cell receptor (beta chain) was seen only a few times. V dropped 4 bases and J dropped 8 bases, with 18 bases sitting between them. This CDR3 is built from 15 residues. CDR1 is MNHEY and CDR2 is SVGEGT in the germline V gene. The sample belongs to a study of T-cell memory formation after mild COVID-19. Each CDR3 protein gets one entry after TCRdb re-called the 5' RACE reads with MiXCR. The sample includes 200,000 to 250,000 distinct CDR3 sequences, 27% of them seen just once. Input material: PBMCs or a T cell subset sorted from them (not recorded which). The genes are TRBV6-2 or TRBV6-3 and TRBJ2-1; possibly TRBD1 or TRBD2 for D (5 bases each). The sequence derives from an adult woman who had mild COVID-19 (a few samples of this study predate the infection). Cell type and time point are not known. The CDR3 region has the DNA TGTGCCAGCAGTTTGACAGCGGCGTTGTTCGATGAGCAGTTCTTC. This sequence encodes CASSLTAALFDEQFF.